The rows below give T cell receptor beta chains drawn from one sample of a study of cytomegalovirus exposure and HLA in healthy donors. The repertoire was sequenced with immunoSEQ multiplex PCR; TCRdb's copy has only in-frame clones and lacks some. In the table there are under 200,000 clones, 80% to 85% of which are singletons. The sequencing input was PBMCs. All receptors come from a man aged 30-40 years in good health and CMV-seronegative. CDR3s include the opening cysteine and the closing phenylalanine or tryptophan. The order of the fields is V gene, clone size, J gene, D gene, CDR3 DNA, CDR3 protein. A D gene is named only where the DNA matches it firmly. Rows may omit the clone size; those that give it use once, few, many or a size class.

v_gene: TRBV5-1; abundance: .; j_gene: TRBJ2-4; d_gene: .; CDR3nt: TGCGCCAGCAGCTTGGGAGATCTAGCCAAAAACATTCAGTACTTC; CDR3aa: CASSLGDLAKNIQYF
v_gene: TRBV5-1; abundance: .; j_gene: TRBJ2-3; d_gene: TRBD2; CDR3nt: TGCGCCAGCAGCCTGTTGCCGAGCGGGGGGGCGACAGATACGCAGTATTTT; CDR3aa: CASSLLPSGGATDTQYF
v_gene: TRBV5-4; abundance: .; j_gene: TRBJ2-3; d_gene: TRBD1; CDR3nt: TGTGCCAGCAGCTGGTGGGCCAGGGGGAACGTTGATACGCAGTATTTT; CDR3aa: CASSWWARGNVDTQYF
v_gene: TRBV11-1; abundance: .; j_gene: TRBJ2-5; d_gene: .; CDR3nt: TGTGCCAGCAGCTTAATCGGAGAGACCCAGTACTTC; CDR3aa: CASSLIGETQYF
v_gene: TRBV7-9; abundance: .; j_gene: TRBJ1-1; d_gene: .; CDR3nt: TGTGCCAGCAGCTTAGGACAGGCGAACACTGAAGCTTTCTTT; CDR3aa: CASSLGQANTEAFF
v_gene: TRBV5-1; abundance: .; j_gene: TRBJ2-3; d_gene: .; CDR3nt: TGCGCCAGCAGCTTGGTACTCGGGATTGGCACAGATACGCAGTATTTT; CDR3aa: CASSLVLGIGTDTQYF
v_gene: TRBV5-1; abundance: many; j_gene: TRBJ1-1; d_gene: .; CDR3nt: TGCGCCAGCAGCTGGCAGGGGTCCGGCACTGAAGCTTTCTTT; CDR3aa: CASSWQGSGTEAFF
v_gene: TRBV12-1; abundance: .; j_gene: TRBJ2-7; d_gene: .; CDR3nt: TGTGCCAGCTATCCAATTTCATTCCGGGACAATATCTCCTACGAGCAGTACTTC; CDR3aa: CASYPISFRDNISYEQYF
v_gene: TRBV19; abundance: .; j_gene: TRBJ2-7; d_gene: TRBD2; CDR3nt: TGTGCCAGTAGTGTCGGACTAGCGGGTGACTACGAGCAGTACTTC; CDR3aa: CASSVGLAGDYEQYF
v_gene: TRBV7-9; abundance: .; j_gene: TRBJ2-2; d_gene: .; CDR3nt: TGTGCCAGCAGCTTAGGGGCAGGGGAAAACACCGGGGAGCTGTTTTTT; CDR3aa: CASSLGAGENTGELFF
v_gene: TRBV11-2; abundance: .; j_gene: TRBJ2-7; d_gene: .; CDR3nt: TGTGCCAGCAACCAGAGGGGGGGCGATATAGCCTACGAGCAGTACTTC; CDR3aa: CASNQRGGDIAYEQYF
v_gene: TRBV5-4; abundance: .; j_gene: TRBJ1-1; d_gene: TRBD1; CDR3nt: TGTGCCAGCAGCTCCCCGGGGACAGGGGGCACTGAAGCTTTCTTT; CDR3aa: CASSSPGTGGTEAFF
v_gene: TRBV30; abundance: .; j_gene: TRBJ1-1; d_gene: .; CDR3nt: TGTGCCTGGACCAAGACAGCGGGGACTGAAGCTTTCTTT; CDR3aa: CAWTKTAGTEAFF
v_gene: TRBV14; abundance: .; j_gene: TRBJ2-7; d_gene: .; CDR3nt: TGTGCCAGCAGCCAAGATGGAAGGGGCTGGTACGAGCAGTACTTC; CDR3aa: CASSQDGRGWYEQYF
v_gene: TRBV7-2; abundance: .; j_gene: TRBJ1-2; d_gene: .; CDR3nt: TGTGCCAGCAGCTTAGCGCCAGGACTAAACTATGGCTACACCTTC; CDR3aa: CASSLAPGLNYGYTF
v_gene: TRBV2; abundance: .; j_gene: TRBJ2-7; d_gene: .; CDR3nt: TGTGCCAGCAGTGAACAACAGAACTCCTACGAGCAGTACTTC; CDR3aa: CASSEQQNSYEQYF
v_gene: TRBV7-2; abundance: once; j_gene: TRBJ1-2; d_gene: TRBD1; CDR3nt: TGTGCCAGCAGCCGCGGTTGGGACAGTTTCACCGCGGGTGGCTACACCTTC; CDR3aa: CASSRGWDSFTAGGYTF
v_gene: TRBV15; abundance: .; j_gene: TRBJ1-2; d_gene: .; CDR3nt: TGTGCCACCAGCAGAGGAGGGGGGGACTATGGCTACACCTTC; CDR3aa: CATSRGGGDYGYTF
v_gene: TRBV5-5; abundance: .; j_gene: TRBJ1-5; d_gene: .; CDR3nt: TGTGCCAGCAGCTTGGTGGGGGATGACAGGTATGGAAGCAATCAGCCCCAGCATTTT; CDR3aa: CASSLVGDDRYGSNQPQHF
v_gene: TRBV18; abundance: .; j_gene: TRBJ2-7; d_gene: .; CDR3nt: TGTGCCAGCTCACCACTAGCTCGTGGACTCGAGCAGTACTTC; CDR3aa: CASSPLARGLEQYF
v_gene: TRBV9; abundance: few; j_gene: TRBJ2-2; d_gene: TRBD2; CDR3nt: TGTGCCAGCAGCCCTCAAGGACTAGCGGGAGTCGGGGAGCTGTTTTTT; CDR3aa: CASSPQGLAGVGELFF
v_gene: TRBV12-5; abundance: .; j_gene: TRBJ1-2; d_gene: TRBD1; CDR3nt: TGTGCTAGTGGTTTGGCGTATAAACCGGGACAGGGGGGGTATGGCTACACCTTC; CDR3aa: CASGLAYKPGQGGYGYTF
v_gene: TRBV4-1; abundance: few; j_gene: TRBJ2-3; d_gene: .; CDR3nt: TGCGCCAGCAGCCCATTAGGGAGTCTTAGCACAGATACGCAGTATTTT; CDR3aa: CASSPLGSLSTDTQYF
v_gene: TRBV7-9; abundance: .; j_gene: TRBJ2-6; d_gene: TRBD1; CDR3nt: TGTGCCAGCAGCTCAAAACGGACAGGGAAAGAGCCTGGGGCCAACGTCCTGACTTTC; CDR3aa: CASSSKRTGKEPGANVLTF
v_gene: TRBV7-3; abundance: .; j_gene: TRBJ2-5; d_gene: .; CDR3nt: TGTGCCAGCAGCCTCTCCACCCGCGGGACCCAGTACTTC; CDR3aa: CASSLSTRGTQYF
v_gene: TRBV7-6; abundance: .; j_gene: TRBJ1-6; d_gene: TRBD1; CDR3nt: TGTGCCAGCAGCTTCGGACAGGGAGGGGAACCCTATAATTCACCCCTCCACTTT; CDR3aa: CASSFGQGGEPYNSPLHF
v_gene: TRBV7-2; abundance: .; j_gene: TRBJ2-3; d_gene: TRBD1; CDR3nt: TGTGCCAGCAGTCCTTGGACAGGGGGAAGCACAGATACGCAGTATTTT; CDR3aa: CASSPWTGGSTDTQYF
v_gene: TRBV2; abundance: .; j_gene: TRBJ2-5; d_gene: .; CDR3nt: TGTGCCAGCACAGGGGAGGGCGAGACCCAGTACTTC; CDR3aa: CASTGEGETQYF
v_gene: TRBV6-1; abundance: few; j_gene: TRBJ1-3; d_gene: .; CDR3nt: TGTGCCAGCAGTGACTGGGGCAACTCTGGAAACACCATATATTTT; CDR3aa: CASSDWGNSGNTIYF
v_gene: TRBV7-3; abundance: .; j_gene: TRBJ2-2; d_gene: TRBD2; CDR3nt: TGTGCCAGCAGCCGGGACTATAACACCGGGGAGCTGTTTTTT; CDR3aa: CASSRDYNTGELFF
v_gene: TRBV6-4; abundance: .; j_gene: TRBJ2-3; d_gene: TRBD2; CDR3nt: TGTGCCAGCAGTGACTTCGGCGGGAGGGCTACGCAGTATTTT; CDR3aa: CASSDFGGRATQYF
v_gene: TRBV27; abundance: .; j_gene: TRBJ2-1; d_gene: TRBD2; CDR3nt: TGTGCCAGCAGTTTAGGGGGAGGGGATTACAATGAGCAGTTCTTC; CDR3aa: CASSLGGGDYNEQFF
v_gene: TRBV28; abundance: once; j_gene: TRBJ1-1; d_gene: .; CDR3nt: TGTGCCAGCAGTTTGGAGTGGGAGGGGGTGAACACTGAAGCTTTCTTT; CDR3aa: CASSLEWEGVNTEAFF
v_gene: TRBV9; abundance: once; j_gene: TRBJ2-7; d_gene: .; CDR3nt: TGTGCCAGCAGCTTTGACCTAGAAAGCTCCTACGAGCAGTACTTC; CDR3aa: CASSFDLESSYEQYF
v_gene: TRBV6-5; abundance: .; j_gene: TRBJ2-7; d_gene: .; CDR3nt: TGTGCCAGCAGTTACCTTAAGGACACCTCAGGAGAGCAGTACTTC; CDR3aa: CASSYLKDTSGEQYF
v_gene: TRBV9; abundance: .; j_gene: TRBJ2-1; d_gene: TRBD2; CDR3nt: TGTGCCAGCAGCGAGGAGCTAGCGGGGGAGCAGTTCTTC; CDR3aa: CASSEELAGEQFF
v_gene: TRBV5-4; abundance: .; j_gene: TRBJ2-1; d_gene: TRBD1; CDR3nt: TGTGCCACCAAGACAGGGGGGGTAAATGAGCAGTTCTTC; CDR3aa: CATKTGGVNEQFF
v_gene: TRBV5-1; abundance: .; j_gene: TRBJ1-2; d_gene: .; CDR3nt: TGCGCCGGCAGCTCGAGGGGGGGGGACTATGGCTACACCTTC; CDR3aa: CAGSSRGGDYGYTF
v_gene: TRBV6-4; abundance: .; j_gene: TRBJ2-1; d_gene: TRBD2; CDR3nt: TGTGCCAGCAGTGACTCGGCGGGGGACTACAATGAGCAGTTCTTC; CDR3aa: CASSDSAGDYNEQFF
v_gene: TRBV6-4; abundance: .; j_gene: TRBJ2-2; d_gene: TRBD1; CDR3nt: TGTGCCAGCAGTGACCAGGGACAGGTGAACGGGGAGCTGTTTTTT; CDR3aa: CASSDQGQVNGELFF
v_gene: TRBV19; abundance: .; j_gene: TRBJ2-1; d_gene: TRBD2; CDR3nt: TGTGCCAGTAGTCCCCTAGCGGGGGCGGGCAATGAGCAGTTCTTC; CDR3aa: CASSPLAGAGNEQFF
v_gene: TRBV27; abundance: .; j_gene: TRBJ2-5; d_gene: .; CDR3nt: TGTGCCAGCAGTTTAGGGCCTGGGGGGTACCAAGGGACCCAGTACTTC; CDR3aa: CASSLGPGGYQGTQYF
v_gene: TRBV5-1; abundance: .; j_gene: TRBJ1-1; d_gene: TRBD1; CDR3nt: TGCGCCAGCAGCTTCGGGATAGAGACAGGGCGGACTGAAGCTTTCTTT; CDR3aa: CASSFGIETGRTEAFF
v_gene: TRBV5-1; abundance: .; j_gene: TRBJ1-2; d_gene: TRBD1; CDR3nt: TGCGCCAGCAGCCCAGGGACAGCCGCTAACTATGGCTACACCTTC; CDR3aa: CASSPGTAANYGYTF
v_gene: TRBV5-6; abundance: .; j_gene: TRBJ1-5; d_gene: .; CDR3nt: TGTGCCAGCAGCCTAGGCAGGGGTGGTCAGCCCCAGCATTTT; CDR3aa: CASSLGRGGQPQHF
v_gene: TRBV6-5; abundance: .; j_gene: TRBJ2-7; d_gene: TRBD2; CDR3nt: TGTGCCAGCAGTTCGACTAGCGGGACTTACGAGCAGTACTTC; CDR3aa: CASSSTSGTYEQYF
v_gene: TRBV2; abundance: few; j_gene: TRBJ2-4; d_gene: TRBD2; CDR3nt: TGTGCCAGCAGCGCCCCCTCTAGCGGGGGGGGATTAGCCAAAAACATTCAGTACTTC; CDR3aa: CASSAPSSGGGLAKNIQYF
v_gene: TRBV9; abundance: .; j_gene: TRBJ1-2; d_gene: .; CDR3nt: TGTGCCAGCAGCCCCCAGCCGGCTTCCGGGGGTGGCTACACCTTC; CDR3aa: CASSPQPASGGGYTF
v_gene: TRBV5-5; abundance: .; j_gene: TRBJ2-7; d_gene: .; CDR3nt: TGTGCCAGCAGCTCCACCATTACGGCGGGACCGAGGCTCTACGAGCAGTACTTC; CDR3aa: CASSSTITAGPRLYEQYF
v_gene: TRBV6-1; abundance: .; j_gene: TRBJ2-7; d_gene: .; CDR3nt: TGTGCCAGCAGTCGCACAGGCGAGCAGTACTTC; CDR3aa: CASSRTGEQYF